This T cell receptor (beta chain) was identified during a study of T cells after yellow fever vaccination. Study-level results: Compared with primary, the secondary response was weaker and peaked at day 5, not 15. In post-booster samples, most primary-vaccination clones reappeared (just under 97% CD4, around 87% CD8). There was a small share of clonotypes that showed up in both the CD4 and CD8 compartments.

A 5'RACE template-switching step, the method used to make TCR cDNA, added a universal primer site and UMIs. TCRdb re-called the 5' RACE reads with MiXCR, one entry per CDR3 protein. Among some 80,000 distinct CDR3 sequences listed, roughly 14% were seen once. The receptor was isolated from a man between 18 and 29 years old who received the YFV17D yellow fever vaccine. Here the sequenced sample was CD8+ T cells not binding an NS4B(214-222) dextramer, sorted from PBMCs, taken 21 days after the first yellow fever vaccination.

This chain's CDR3 is CASSYSGTDYNQPQHF. The CDR3 region has the DNA TGTGCCAGCAGTTACTCGGGGACGGACTACAATCAGCCCCAGCATTTT. J is TRBJ1-5 and V is TRBV6-5; D is perhaps TRBD1 (5 bases). CDR3 length equals 16 residues. Germline CDR1 and CDR2: MNHEY and SVGAGI. The V end was cut by 0 bases, the J end by 3 bases, with 12 bases between.